The following is a T cell receptor beta chain sequence with its context. The PCR used 60 Vbeta and 13 Jbeta primers. The method was immunoSEQ multiplex PCR; TCRdb's version includes in-frame clones alone and lacks a portion of them. The data hold about 90,000 clones, with around 70% observed a single time. The sample originates from a study of cytomegalovirus exposure and HLA in healthy donors. V was pared by 8 bases and J by 6 bases, with 14 bases of the junction left unmatched. Germline V gives CDR1 MDHEN, CDR2 SYDVKM. This CDR3 has 15 residues. The sequencing input was PBMCs. The chain joins TRBV28 to TRBJ1-2, with TRBD1 identical over 8 bases. The receptor comes from a woman aged 45-60 years in good health and CMV-seropositive. In nucleotides, the CDR3 is TGTGCCAGCCTAGGACAGGGCCCCAGAGTAGATGGCTACACCTTC. Translating it yields CASLGQGPRVDGYTF.